The 20 T cell receptor beta chains reported below all come from one sample, sequenced in a study of cytomegalovirus exposure and HLA in healthy donors. Only in-frame clones appear in the TCRdb table, and some are missing; sequencing was by immunoSEQ multiplex PCR. The sample has about 200,000 clones, around 88% seen once. Sample: PBMCs. Every receptor here comes from a woman between 18 and 29 years old in good health and CMV-seronegative.

This rearrangement joins TRBV6-5 to TRBJ1-5; 8 bases align to TRBD1. This CDR3 comprises 13 residues. Germline V gene lookup returns CDR1 MNHEY and CDR2 SVGAGI. J gave up 6 bases and V 5 bases, and 3 bases lay outside the gene matches. CDR3 protein: CASSPGGRQPQHF. Written as DNA, the CDR3 is TGTGCCAGCAGTCCAGGGGGCCGTCAGCCCCAGCATTTT.

This chain links TRBV5-1 with TRBJ2-1; 16 bases match TRBD2. The CDR3 totals 18 residues. Trimming took 4 bases from V and 3 from J; bases not matched to a gene: 7. Germline CDR1 and CDR2: SGHRS and YFSETQ. The CDR3 is CASSPGLAGGRIYNEQFF. The CDR3 DNA sequence: TGCGCCAGCAGCCCGGGACTAGCGGGAGGGAGGATCTACAATGAGCAGTTCTTC.

This chain uses TRBV27 with TRBJ1-5; D call uncertain. The germline gives CDR1 MNHEY, CDR2 SMNVEV (reference sequence). The V end was cut by 3 bases, the J end by 4 bases, with 4 bases between. The length of the CDR3 is 12 residues. CDR3 nucleotides: TGTGCCAGCAGTTTTTATAATCAGCCCCAGCATTTT. It encodes CASSFYNQPQHF.

The chain is built from TRBV30 and TRBJ2-1, with TRBD2 matching 10 bases. Trimming took 3 bases from V and 9 from J; bases not matched to a gene: 17. The CDR3 has 17 amino acids. Looked up from germline, CDR1 is GTSNPN and CDR2 is SVGIG (reference sequence). The CDR3 spells CAWSTQLTSGNLGEQFF. The CDR3, as DNA: TGTGCCTGGAGCACCCAGCTCACTAGCGGGAATTTAGGTGAGCAGTTCTTC.

Only a few counts were recorded for this clone. J is TRBJ2-5 and V is TRBV18; 12 bases map to TRBD2. J was trimmed by 4 bases and V by 3 bases; bases with no gene match: 9. CDR1 is KGHSH, CDR2 LQKENI, per germline. The CDR3 consists of 17 residues. The CDR3 sequence is CASSPSPSGGAPETQYF. In DNA form, the CDR3 reads TGTGCCAGCTCACCGTCGCCTAGCGGGGGGGCCCCAGAGACCCAGTACTTC.

The chain carries TRBV29-1 and TRBJ1-1; D uncertain. The ends were cut back, 6 bases at V and 1 base at J, with 9 bases in the middle. The length of the CDR3 is 12 residues. Germline V lookup: CDR1 SQVTM, CDR2 ANQGSEA. CDR3 sequence: CSVVRWNTEAFF. The CDR3 DNA sequence: TGCAGCGTCGTCAGGTGGAACACTGAAGCTTTCTTT.

This chain links TRBV7-9 with TRBJ2-1, with 13 bases identical to TRBD2. Germline CDR1 SEHNR, CDR2 FQNEAQ (reference sequence). J lost 4 bases, V lost 4 bases, and 7 bases had no gene match. The CDR3 has 17 residues. CDR3 region: CASSSPTSGRSYNEQFF. The CDR3, as DNA: TGTGCCAGCAGCTCACCGACTAGCGGGAGGTCTTACAATGAGCAGTTCTTC. Based on the CDR3 plus reference TRBV7-9 and TRBJ2-1, the full variable domain is DTGVSQNPRHKITKRGQNVTFRCDPISEHNRLYWYRQTLGQGPEFLTYFQNEAQLEKSRLLSDRFSAERPKGSFSTLEIQRTEQGDSAMYLCASSSPTSGRSYNEQFFGPGTRLTVL.

The rearrangement links TRBV9 to TRBJ2-5, with D maybe TRBD1 (5 bases). Per the germline V gene, CDR1 is SGDLS and CDR2 is YYNGEE. The CDR3 is made up of 15 amino acids. Trimming took 0 bases from V and 5 from J, leaving 14 bases between them. This chain's CDR3 is CASSVGGHARETQYF. Written as DNA, the CDR3 is TGTGCCAGCAGCGTAGGTGGACACGCCAGGGAGACCCAGTACTTC.

The chain joins TRBV7-9 to TRBJ1-5, with TRBD1 identical over 7 bases. The V gene's germline CDR1 is SEHNR and CDR2 FQNEAQ (reference sequence). The CDR3 contains 18 residues. J was trimmed by 0 bases and V by 1 base; bases with no gene match: 9. CDR3 DNA: TGTGCCAGCAGCTTAGGTGGGGACAGAGAATATAGCAATCAGCCCCAGCATTTT. Its protein is CASSLGGDREYSNQPQHF.

V is TRBV18 and J is TRBJ1-6; TRBD1 agrees at 7 bases. The CDR3 loop spans 18 amino acids. J gave up 2 bases and V 4 bases, and 11 bases lay outside the gene matches. CDR1 is KGHSH and CDR2 is LQKENI in the germline V gene. As DNA, the CDR3 is TGTGCCAGCTCACTAAGGACAGGAAGTTCGGCCTATAATTCACCCCTCCACTTT. It is translated as CASSLRTGSSAYNSPLHF.

The rearrangement uses TRBV5-1 and TRBJ1-1, with D maybe TRBD1 (5 bases). The CDR3 extends over 15 amino acids. Per germline, CDR1 SGHRS and CDR2 YFSETQ. V lost 0 bases and J lost 4, with 13 bases in between. The CDR3 protein is CASSLVFGGSTEAFF. CDR3 coding DNA: TGCGCCAGCAGCTTGGTTTTCGGGGGGAGCACTGAAGCTTTCTTT.

The CDR3, as DNA: TGTGCCAGCAGCCAAGGACAGGGAAGCTCCTACGAGCAGTACTTC. It encodes CASSQGQGSSYEQYF. The genes are TRBV4-2 and TRBJ2-7, with 7 bases lining up with TRBD1. CDR3 length: 15 residues. Trimming took 1 base from V and 0 from J; bases not matched to a gene: 3. Germline lookup yields CDR1 LGHNA and CDR2 YNFKEQ.

The CDR3 is CASSQKQNYEQYF. The CDR3 bases are TGCGCCAGCAGCCAAAAACAAAACTACGAGCAGTACTTC. V gene TRBV4-1 combines with J gene TRBJ2-7; D unclear. Trimming took off 2 bases at V and 3 bases at J, with 8 bases between the two ends. The CDR3 runs to 13 residues. Germline CDR1 is MGHRA and CDR2 is YSYEKL.

The chain combines TRBV5-1 with TRBJ1-1, with D possibly matching TRBD1 (6 bases). Germline V CDR1 and CDR2: SGHRS, YFSETQ. The CDR3 sequence is 13 residues long. Trimming left V 4 bases short and J 1 base short, with 8 bases between. The CDR3 here is CASSPQGNTEAFF. The CDR3 coding sequence is TGCGCCAGCAGCCCACAGGGGAACACTGAAGCTTTCTTT.

The chain recombines TRBV4-1 with TRBJ2-7, with 13 bases identical to TRBD2. Germline CDR1 MGHRA, CDR2 YSYEKL. The CDR3 spans 15 residues. J gave up 2 bases and V 4 bases, and 2 bases lay outside the gene matches. The CDR3 DNA reads TGCGCCAGCAGCCGAGGACTAGCGGGAGCCTACGAGCAGTACTTC. Translating gives CASSRGLAGAYEQYF.

The chain joins TRBV5-1 to TRBJ1-1, with a possible D match to TRBD1 (6 bases). V lost 0 bases to trimming and J lost 5 bases, with 11 bases between them. The CDR3 extends over 14 amino acids. Germline CDR1 SGHRS, CDR2 YFSETQ. CDR3 amino acids: CASSLGQDRTEAFF. CDR3 in DNA: TGCGCCAGCAGCTTGGGACAGGACCGGACTGAAGCTTTCTTT.

V usage is TRBV9 and J usage is TRBJ2-3, with 10 bases aligning to TRBD2. The CDR3 has 15 amino acids. With V trimmed by 0 bases and J by 7 bases, 5 bases remained unmatched. Per germline, CDR1 SGDLS and CDR2 YYNGEE. CDR3 sequence (DNA): TGTGCCAGCAGCGTAGGGCTAGCGGGAGCTCATACGCAGTATTTT. Protein product: CASSVGLAGAHTQYF.

J is TRBJ1-1 and V is TRBV2, with D unresolved. Trimming cost V 4 bases and J 0 bases, with 6 bases left between them. The CDR3 is made up of 13 amino acids. CDR1 is SNHLY, CDR2 FYNNEI, per germline. CDR3 nucleotide sequence: TGTGCCAGCAGTGTCACAGTGAACACTGAAGCTTTCTTT. Translation: CASSVTVNTEAFF.

The chain is built from TRBV27 and TRBJ2-3; D not certain. This CDR3 has 14 residues. Germline V lookup: CDR1 MNHEY, CDR2 SMNVEV (reference sequence). V shed 6 bases and J shed 0 bases, with 10 bases lying between them. The CDR3 coding sequence is TGTGCCAGCAGAACGCAGGTTAGCACAGATACGCAGTATTTT. It specifies CASRTQVSTDTQYF.

The chain links TRBV5-1 to TRBJ2-7; weak D call: TRBD1 (6 bases). This CDR3 is built from 15 residues. Germline V gene lookup returns CDR1 SGHRS and CDR2 YFSETQ. Trimming cost V 2 bases and J 2 bases, with 14 bases left between them. CDR3 protein: CASSFNQGPAYEQYF. The CDR3 DNA reads as TGCGCCAGCAGCTTTAATCAGGGGCCTGCCTACGAGCAGTACTTC.